The clone carrying this T cell receptor (beta chain) is a singleton in its sample. Its matching antigen is unknown. This sample is drawn from a study of PD-1 blockade in classical Hodgkin lymphoma. From germline, CDR1 is SGDLS and CDR2 YYNGEE. The CDR3 totals 16 residues. V lost 5 bases to trimming and J lost 7 bases; unmatched junction nucleotides: 8. Study results and caveats: A reduction in baseline TCR diversity was reportedly seen in newly diagnosed patients relative to healthy donors.

Libraries were prepared by immunoSEQ multiplex PCR; TCRdb keeps only in-frame clonotypes and omits some of them. The repertoire holds 18,000 or so clones, with approximately 82% as singletons. As for time point: newly diagnosed, previously untreated cHL patient sample. Purification of CD4+ T cells from thawed PBMCs was performed via magnetic negative selection. J is TRBJ2-2 and V is TRBV9; 13 bases line up with TRBD2. The sample consisted of CD4+ T cells from blood. The sequence was collected from a human donor with classical Hodgkin lymphoma. The chain's CDR3 is CASSPGLAGEIGELFF. The CDR3 DNA reads as TGTGCCAGCAGTCCCGGACTAGCGGGAGAAATCGGGGAGCTGTTTTTT.